The present T cell receptor (beta chain) was sequenced within a study of Ad26.COV2.S vaccination and SARS-CoV-2 variants. Looking at the study overall: Ad26.COV2.S, an intramuscular injection, was given once or twice 56 days apart.

Study outcomes and limitations: Researchers reported similar non-spike TCR breadth in vaccine and placebo recipients. Measurements of TCR breadth and depth may have given underestimates of the total T cell responses.

As to treatment: roughly 20 received Ad26.COV2.S at low or high dose, single or two shots; about five received placebo; per-sample allocation not given. Samples were taken on day 63 after the first vaccine or placebo injection. In the vaccine, an Ad26 vector expressed the SARS-CoV-2 spike of the Wuhan strain. Repertoires were generated with immunoSEQ multiplex PCR, while TCRdb's copy carries only in-frame clones and drops some. This repertoire shows some 290,000 clones, approximately 80% found once; its top ten account for 2.1%. Note on this clone: Its antigen is currently unknown.

The sequences come from peripheral blood, collected in a trial of Ad26.COV2.S vaccine versus placebo. This sequence was found in a person between 18 and 65 years old who received the Ad26.COV2.S COVID-19 vaccine or a placebo.

CDR3 bases: TGTGCCAGCAGCTTAGTATCGGCAGGCAAAGAGACCCAGTACTTC. It codes for CASSLVSAGKETQYF. The chain couples TRBV7-9 to TRBJ2-5, with D unclear. CDR1 and CDR2 from the germline V gene are SEHNR and FQNEAQ (reference sequence). The CDR3 has 15 residues. Deletions cut 1 base from V and 3 bases from J, with 12 bases between.